These 11 T cell receptor beta chains came from one sample sequenced in a study of technical replicates of blood from a handful of donors. Clones were sequenced by immunoSEQ multiplex PCR, and TCRdb holds only the in-frame ones, with some missing. The data hold roughly 62,000 clones, with 85% to 95% observed a single time. Specimen: PBMCs. These receptors all stem from a human donor in good health. Some clones in this sample may be carry-over from other donors' samples.

V usage is TRBV7-2 and J usage is TRBJ1-6, with 10 bases matching TRBD1. The CDR3 runs 16 residues. With V trimmed by 5 bases and J by 10 bases, 11 bases remained unmatched. The germline gives CDR1 SGHTA, CDR2 FQGNSA. The CDR3 sequence: CASSTGPGTGVSPLHF. The CDR3 region has the DNA TGTGCCAGCAGCACAGGGCCCGGGACAGGGGTCTCACCCCTCCACTTT.

This clone was recorded once. Here the CDR3 reads CASSSGTGLYEQYF. The CDR3 DNA follows: TGTGCCAGCAGCTCAGGGACAGGGCTCTACGAGCAGTACTTC. The chain couples TRBV5-6 to TRBJ2-7; TRBD1 agrees at 9 bases. CDR1 and CDR2 (germline): SGHDT, YYEEEE. Trimming took 3 bases from V and 3 from J; bases not matched to a gene: 4. CDR3 size: 14 residues.

Note on this clone: This sample includes further DNA sequences coding for the same CDR3. The rearrangement joins TRBV4-3 to TRBJ2-5, with 13 bases lining up with TRBD2. Trimming cost V 2 bases and J 5 bases; bases outside gene matches: 5. Germline V gene sequence: CDR1 LGHNA, CDR2 YSLEER. This CDR3 comprises 16 residues. CDR3 DNA sequence: TGCGCCAGCAGCCAACAACTAGCGGGAGGGGTGGAGACCCAGTACTTC. Translation gives CASSQQLAGGVETQYF.

This clone was detected only once. V is TRBV6-5 and J is TRBJ1-1; 8 bases map to TRBD1. This CDR3 has 14 amino acids. The V gene end was trimmed by 5 bases and the J gene end by 5 bases; junction bases not matched to a gene: 7. In germline, CDR1 is MNHEY, CDR2 SVGAGI. Written as DNA, the CDR3 is TGTGCCAGCAGTCCCGGGACAGGTGGAACTGAAGCTTTCTTT. Translating gives CASSPGTGGTEAFF.

The chain carries TRBV19 and TRBJ2-5; weak D call: TRBD2 (6 bases). The CDR3 is 15 amino acids. V lost 5 bases and J 5 bases, leaving 18 bases between the germline ends. The germline V gene encodes CDR1 LNHDA and CDR2 SQIVND (reference sequence). DNA for the CDR3: TGTGCCAGTAGTCGATGGGGCGGGGTAGAGGAGACCCAGTACTTC. Protein: CASSRWGGVEETQYF.

The chain links TRBV6-5 to TRBJ1-2; TRBD1 matches at 10 bases. Germline values: CDR1 MNHEY, CDR2 SVGAGI. The CDR3 is 15 residues long. With V trimmed by 9 bases and J by 4 bases, 11 bases remained unmatched. CDR3 sequence (DNA): TGTGCCAGTAGTACCGACAGGGGGCGCGGCTATGGCTACACCTTC. It translates to CASSTDRGRGYGYTF.

The genes are TRBV5-4 and TRBJ1-5, with D uncertain. CDR1 is SGHNT, CDR2 YYREEE, per germline (reference sequence). The V end lost 2 bases, the J end lost 5 bases, and 5 bases lay between the germline ends. The CDR3 is made up of 12 amino acids. CDR3 protein: CASSLRDQPQHF. CDR3 bases: TGTGCCAGCAGCTTACGGGATCAGCCCCAGCATTTT.

With respect to this clone: Germline is not matched at one junction end, which may reflect a read error. This rearrangement joins TRBV6-6 to TRBJ2-7, with 9 bases matching TRBD2. Germline assignment: CDR1 MNHNY and CDR2 SVGAGI (reference sequence). The CDR3 contains 14 residues. CDR3: CASSYSASGAPPDF. DNA for the CDR3: TGTGCCAGCAGTTACTCCGCTAGCGGGGCCCCCCCGGACTTC.

The chain uses TRBV15 and TRBJ2-7; 11 bases are a match to TRBD2. Germline V gene lookup returns CDR1 LNHNV and CDR2 YYDKDF (reference sequence). Losses at the gene ends were 3 bases for V and 9 bases for J; bases not matched to a gene: 13. The CDR3 length is 16 residues. CDR3 amino acids: CATSSEPTSGRTGQYF. In nucleotides, the CDR3 is TGTGCCACCAGCAGTGAACCAACTAGCGGGAGAACCGGGCAGTACTTC.

This chain uses TRBV30 with TRBJ1-6, with 7 nucleotides matching TRBD1. Germline V lookup: CDR1 GTSNPN, CDR2 SVGIG (reference sequence). CDR3 length: 14 amino acids. J gave up 7 bases and V 5 bases, and 8 bases lay outside the gene matches. This CDR3 is CAWYPRDRNSPLHF. The DNA of the CDR3 is TGTGCCTGGTACCCCCGGGACAGAAATTCACCCCTCCACTTT.

The chain's CDR3 is CASSLEIGSGGETQYF. CDR3 nucleotide sequence: TGTGCCAGCTCACTGGAGATTGGGTCAGGGGGAGAGACCCAGTACTTC. The rearrangement links TRBV18 to TRBJ2-5; 7 nucleotides agree with TRBD1. The CDR3 totals 16 residues. Trimming removed 4 bases from V and 4 bases from J; junction bases left unmatched: 12. Germline V gene data show CDR1 as KGHSH and CDR2 as LQKENI.